Each of the 5 T cell receptor beta chains below was sequenced from the same sample in a study of radiotherapy plus CTLA-4 blockade in lung cancer. The method was immunoSEQ multiplex PCR; TCRdb's version includes in-frame clones alone and lacks a portion of them. Altogether over 100,000 clones are present, 81% being singletons, with the ten largest covering roughly 3.3%. This sample comprised peripheral blood, obtained from a patient treated with radiotherapy plus ipilimumab. These receptor sequences come from a human donor with non-small cell lung cancer that progressed on radiotherapy plus ipilimumab. Some clones in this sample may be carry-over from other donors' samples.

The chain employs TRBV4-2 and TRBJ1-2; 7 bases match TRBD1. The CDR3 totals 17 residues. Germline CDR1 is LGHNA and CDR2 is YNFKEQ. V shed 3 bases and J 4 bases; nucleotides not matched to a gene: 14. The CDR3: CASSQEKGGRGIYGYTF. The CDR3, as DNA: TGTGCCAGCAGCCAGGAAAAGGGGGGCAGGGGGATCTATGGCTACACCTTC.

In this sample, this clone turned up once. The J gene is TRBJ1-6, the V gene TRBV7-3, with TRBD1 as a possible D gene (6 bases). The CDR3 is 15 amino acids. Per the germline V gene, CDR1 is SGHTA and CDR2 is FQGTGA. Trimming pared 4 bases from V and 3 bases from J, leaving 10 bases between. This CDR3 reads CASSSTGYYNSPLHF. Here the CDR3 DNA reads TGTGCCAGCAGCTCAACAGGGTACTATAATTCACCCCTCCACTTT. The variable domain in full, with the rest retrieved from reference TRBV7-3 and TRBJ1-6, is GAGVSQTPSNKVTEKGKYVELRCDPISGHTALYWYRQSLGQGPEFLIYFQGTGAADDSGLPNDRFFAVRPEGSVSTLKIQRTERGDSAVYLCASSSTGYYNSPLHFGNGTRLTVT.

The CDR3 sequence is CASSENREQYF. The DNA of the CDR3 is TGCGCCAGCAGCGAAAACAGGGAACAGTACTTC. The chain links TRBV5-1 to TRBJ2-7; TRBD1 might be the D (6 bases). Trimming removed 4 bases at V and 10 bases at J, with 12 bases between. The CDR3 consists of 11 residues. The germline gives CDR1 SGHRS, CDR2 YFSETQ.

V is TRBV25-1 and J is TRBJ2-5; no firm D call. The CDR3 sequence is 14 residues long. The germline CDR1 and CDR2 sequences are MGHDK and SYGVNS. Trimming stripped 7 bases from V and 2 bases from J, with 14 bases between. For the CDR3, the DNA is TGTGCCAGCAAGGTCTCATTAGCTCAAGAGACCCAGTACTTC. This gives the protein CASKVSLAQETQYF.

This rearrangement joins TRBV30 to TRBJ1-5; D unresolved. The CDR3 extends over 15 amino acids. V lost 0 bases and J lost 0, with 9 bases in between. The germline gives CDR1 GTSNPN, CDR2 SVGIG (reference sequence). The CDR3 region has the DNA TGTGCCTGGAGTGTACTTAGGGATAGCAATCAGCCCCAGCATTTT. Residues: CAWSVLRDSNQPQHF.